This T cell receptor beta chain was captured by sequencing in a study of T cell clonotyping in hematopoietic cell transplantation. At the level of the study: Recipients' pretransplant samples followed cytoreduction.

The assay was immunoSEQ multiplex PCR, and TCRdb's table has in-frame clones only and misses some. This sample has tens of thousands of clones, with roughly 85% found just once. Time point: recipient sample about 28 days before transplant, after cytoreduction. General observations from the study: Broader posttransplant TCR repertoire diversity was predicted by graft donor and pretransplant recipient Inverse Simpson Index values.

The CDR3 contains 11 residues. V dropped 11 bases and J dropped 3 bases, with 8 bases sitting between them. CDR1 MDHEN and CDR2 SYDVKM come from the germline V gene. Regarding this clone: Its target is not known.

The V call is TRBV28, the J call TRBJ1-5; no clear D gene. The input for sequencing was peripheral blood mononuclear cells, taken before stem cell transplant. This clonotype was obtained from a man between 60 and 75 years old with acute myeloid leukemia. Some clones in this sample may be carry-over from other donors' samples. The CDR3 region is CAASSNQPQHF. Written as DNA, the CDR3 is TGTGCCGCCTCCTCCAATCAGCCCCAGCATTTT. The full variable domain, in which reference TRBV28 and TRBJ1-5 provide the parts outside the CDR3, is DVKVTQSSRYLVKRTGEKVFLECVQDMDHENMFWYRQDPGLGLRLIYFSYDVKMKEKGDIPEGYSVSREKKERFSLILESASTNQTSMYLCAASSNQPQHFGDGTRLSIL.